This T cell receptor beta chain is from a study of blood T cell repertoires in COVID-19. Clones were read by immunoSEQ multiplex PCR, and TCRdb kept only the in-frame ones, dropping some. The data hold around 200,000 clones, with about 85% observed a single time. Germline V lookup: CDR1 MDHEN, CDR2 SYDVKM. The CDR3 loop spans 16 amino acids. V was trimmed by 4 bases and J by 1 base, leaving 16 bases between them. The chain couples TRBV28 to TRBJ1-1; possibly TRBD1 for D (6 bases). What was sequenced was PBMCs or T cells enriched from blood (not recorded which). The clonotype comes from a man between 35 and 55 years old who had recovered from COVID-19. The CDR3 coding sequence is TGTGCCAGCAGTTCAACAGGGCGAACCTCGAACACTGAAGCTTTCTTT. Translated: CASSSTGRTSNTEAFF.